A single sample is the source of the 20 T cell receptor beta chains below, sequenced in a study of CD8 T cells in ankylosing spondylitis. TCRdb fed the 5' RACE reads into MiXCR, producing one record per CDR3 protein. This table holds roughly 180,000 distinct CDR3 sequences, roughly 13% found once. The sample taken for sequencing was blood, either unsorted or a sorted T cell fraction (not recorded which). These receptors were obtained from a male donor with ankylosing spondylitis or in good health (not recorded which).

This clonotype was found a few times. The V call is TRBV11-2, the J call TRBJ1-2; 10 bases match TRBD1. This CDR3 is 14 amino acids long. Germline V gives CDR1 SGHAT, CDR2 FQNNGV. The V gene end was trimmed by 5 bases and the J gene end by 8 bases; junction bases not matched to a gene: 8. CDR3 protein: CASSMGQGHSGYTF. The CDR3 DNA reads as TGTGCCAGCAGCATGGGACAGGGGCATTCCGGCTACACCTTC.

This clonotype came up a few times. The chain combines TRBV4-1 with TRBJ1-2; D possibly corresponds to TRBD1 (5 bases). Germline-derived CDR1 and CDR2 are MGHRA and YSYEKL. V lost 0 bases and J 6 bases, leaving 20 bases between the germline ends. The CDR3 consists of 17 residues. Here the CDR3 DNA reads TGCGCCAGCAGCCAAGAGCCAGGGATGTATTCCGGCAATGGCTACACCTTC. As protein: CASSQEPGMYSGNGYTF.

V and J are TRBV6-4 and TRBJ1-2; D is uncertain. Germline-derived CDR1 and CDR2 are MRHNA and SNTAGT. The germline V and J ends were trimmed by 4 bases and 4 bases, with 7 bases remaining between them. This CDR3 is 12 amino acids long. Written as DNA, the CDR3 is TGTGCCAGCAGTGTCGACACCTATGGCTACACCTTC. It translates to CASSVDTYGYTF.

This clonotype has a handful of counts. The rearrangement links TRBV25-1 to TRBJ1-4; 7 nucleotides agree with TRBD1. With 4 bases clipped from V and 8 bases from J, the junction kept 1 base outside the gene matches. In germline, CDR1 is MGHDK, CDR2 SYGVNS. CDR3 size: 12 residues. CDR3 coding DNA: TGTGCCAGCAGTGGAGGGGGCGAAAAACTGTTTTTT. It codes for CASSGGGEKLFF.

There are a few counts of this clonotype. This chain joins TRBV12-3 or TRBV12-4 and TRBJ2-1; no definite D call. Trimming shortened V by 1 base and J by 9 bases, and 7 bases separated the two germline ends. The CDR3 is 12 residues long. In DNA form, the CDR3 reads TGTGCCAGCAGTTTAGGGTTTCGTGAGCAGTTCTTC. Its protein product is CASSLGFREQFF.

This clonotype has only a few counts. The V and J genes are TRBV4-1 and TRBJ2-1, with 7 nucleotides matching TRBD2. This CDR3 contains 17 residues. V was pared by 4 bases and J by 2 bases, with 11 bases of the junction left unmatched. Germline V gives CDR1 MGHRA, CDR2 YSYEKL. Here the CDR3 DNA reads TGCGCCAGCAGCCCACATATCATAGCGGGTACCTACAATGAGCAGTTCTTC. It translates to CASSPHIIAGTYNEQFF.

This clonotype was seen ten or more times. The CDR3 is CAIHQGVHGYTF. The CDR3 nucleotides are TGTGCCATTCACCAGGGAGTTCATGGCTACACCTTC. This rearrangement joins TRBV10-3 to TRBJ1-2; tentatively, D is TRBD1 (5 bases). The germline gives CDR1 ENHRY, CDR2 SYGVKD. V was pared by 9 bases and J by 6 bases, with 14 bases between. The CDR3 is made up of 12 amino acids.

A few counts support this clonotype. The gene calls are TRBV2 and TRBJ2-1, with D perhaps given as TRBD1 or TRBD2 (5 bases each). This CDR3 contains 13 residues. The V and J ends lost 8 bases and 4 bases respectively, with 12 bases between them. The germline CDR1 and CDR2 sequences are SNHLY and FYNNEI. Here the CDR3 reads CASLGVPYNEQFF. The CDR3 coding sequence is TGTGCCAGCTTGGGGGTACCTTACAATGAGCAGTTCTTC.

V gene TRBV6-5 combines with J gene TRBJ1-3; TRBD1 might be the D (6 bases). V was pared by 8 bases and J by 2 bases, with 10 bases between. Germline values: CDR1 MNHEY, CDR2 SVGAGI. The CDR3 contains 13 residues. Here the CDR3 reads CASGGPTGNTIYF. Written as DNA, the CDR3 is TGTGCCAGCGGGGGCCCGACTGGAAACACCATATATTTT.

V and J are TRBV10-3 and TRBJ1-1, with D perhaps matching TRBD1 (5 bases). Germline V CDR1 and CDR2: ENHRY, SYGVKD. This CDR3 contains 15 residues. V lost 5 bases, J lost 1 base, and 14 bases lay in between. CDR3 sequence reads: CAISSSGTANTEAFF. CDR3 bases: TGTGCCATCAGTTCCTCCGGGACGGCGAACACTGAAGCTTTCTTT.

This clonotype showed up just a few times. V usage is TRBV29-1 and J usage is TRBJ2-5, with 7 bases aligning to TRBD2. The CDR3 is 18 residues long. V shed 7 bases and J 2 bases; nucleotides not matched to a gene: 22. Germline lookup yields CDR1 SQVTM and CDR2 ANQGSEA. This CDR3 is CSAALLAEQGLGQETQYF. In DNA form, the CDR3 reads TGCAGCGCCGCTCTTCTAGCGGAACAAGGATTAGGGCAAGAGACCCAGTACTTC.

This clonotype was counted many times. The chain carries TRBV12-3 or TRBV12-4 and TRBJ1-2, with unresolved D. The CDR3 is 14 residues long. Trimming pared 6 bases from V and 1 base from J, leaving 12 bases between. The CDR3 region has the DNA TGTGCCAGCAGCCTTCGCACCAGTAACTATGGCTACACCTTC. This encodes CASSLRTSNYGYTF.

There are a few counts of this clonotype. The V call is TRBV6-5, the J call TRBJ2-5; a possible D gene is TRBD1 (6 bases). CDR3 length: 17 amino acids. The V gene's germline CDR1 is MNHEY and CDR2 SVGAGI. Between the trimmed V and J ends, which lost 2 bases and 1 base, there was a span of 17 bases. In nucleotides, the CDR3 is TGTGCCAGCAGTTACAAGACAGGACGCCCCCTCCAAGAGACCCAGTACTTC. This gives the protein CASSYKTGRPLQETQYF.

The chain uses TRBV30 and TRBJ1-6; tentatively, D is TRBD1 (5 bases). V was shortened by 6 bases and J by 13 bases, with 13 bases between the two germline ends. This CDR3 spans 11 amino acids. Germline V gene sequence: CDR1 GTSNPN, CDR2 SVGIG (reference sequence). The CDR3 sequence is CACDSIWPLHF. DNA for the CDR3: TGTGCCTGTGACAGTATATGGCCCCTCCACTTT.

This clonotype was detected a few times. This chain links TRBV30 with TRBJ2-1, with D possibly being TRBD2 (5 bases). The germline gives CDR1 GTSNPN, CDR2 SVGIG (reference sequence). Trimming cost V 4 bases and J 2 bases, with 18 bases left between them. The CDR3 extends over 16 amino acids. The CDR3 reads CAWTPRRLAPYNEQFF. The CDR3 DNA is TGTGCCTGGACCCCCAGGAGGCTCGCCCCCTACAATGAGCAGTTCTTC.

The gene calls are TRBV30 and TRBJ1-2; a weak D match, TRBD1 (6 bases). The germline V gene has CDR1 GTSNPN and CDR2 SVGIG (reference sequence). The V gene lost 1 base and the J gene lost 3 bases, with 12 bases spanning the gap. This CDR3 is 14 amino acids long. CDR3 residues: CAWSGGGQYYGYTF. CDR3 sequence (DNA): TGTGCCTGGAGTGGAGGGGGGCAGTACTATGGCTACACCTTC.

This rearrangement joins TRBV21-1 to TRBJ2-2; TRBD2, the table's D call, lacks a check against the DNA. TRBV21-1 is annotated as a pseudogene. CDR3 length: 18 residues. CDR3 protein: CAPSPPLDVGGRTGELFF. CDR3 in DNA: TGTGCCCCCTCCCCCCCTCTAGATGTGGGAGGGAGGACCGGGGAGCTGTTTTTT.

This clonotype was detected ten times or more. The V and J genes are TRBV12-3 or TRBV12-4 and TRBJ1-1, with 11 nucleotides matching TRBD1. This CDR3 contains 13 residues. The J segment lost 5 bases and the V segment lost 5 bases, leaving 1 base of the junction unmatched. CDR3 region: CASSGTGGTEAFF. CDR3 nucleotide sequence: TGTGCCAGCAGTGGGACAGGGGGGACTGAAGCTTTCTTT.

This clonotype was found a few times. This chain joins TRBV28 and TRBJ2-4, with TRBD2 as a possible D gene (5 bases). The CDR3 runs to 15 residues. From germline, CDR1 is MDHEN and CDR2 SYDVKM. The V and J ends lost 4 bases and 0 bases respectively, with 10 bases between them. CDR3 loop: CASSSVRGAKNIQYF. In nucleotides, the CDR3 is TGTGCCAGCAGTTCAGTCCGGGGAGCCAAAAACATTCAGTACTTC. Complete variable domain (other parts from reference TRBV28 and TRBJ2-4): DVKVTQSSRYLVKRTGEKVFLECVQDMDHENMFWYRQDPGLGLRLIYFSYDVKMKEKGDIPEGYSVSREKKERFSLILESASTNQTSMYLCASSSVRGAKNIQYFGAGTRLSVL.

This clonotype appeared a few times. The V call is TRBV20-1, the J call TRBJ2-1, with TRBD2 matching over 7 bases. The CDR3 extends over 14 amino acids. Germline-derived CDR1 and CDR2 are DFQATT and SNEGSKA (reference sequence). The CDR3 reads CSGEGHPMGNEQFF. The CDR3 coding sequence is TGCAGCGGGGAGGGCCACCCCATGGGCAATGAGCAGTTCTTC.